The 8 T cell receptor beta chains given below trace back to one sample, sequenced in a study of shared clonotypes between healthy human individuals. Sequenced by immunoSEQ multiplex PCR; TCRdb stores in-frame clones only, minus some. The sample carries about 1 million clones, around 75% recorded once. Sample: memory CD4+ T cells sorted from blood. The sample's subset: CD45RA-negative fraction. The receptors here all came from a man aged 18 to 30 in good health.

This chain joins TRBV15 and TRBJ2-2; D is uncertain. The germline CDR1 and CDR2 sequences are LNHNV and YYDKDF (reference sequence). This CDR3 comprises 17 residues. Trimming took 1 base from V and 6 from J, leaving 18 bases between them. The CDR3 DNA reads TGTGCCACCAGCAGAGTATTAGGTAGCCGGGTGCCCGGGGAGCTGTTTTTT. Encoded protein: CATSRVLGSRVPGELFF.

The chain is built from TRBV4-1 and TRBJ2-7; TRBD1 matches at 9 bases. V shed 1 base and J 4 bases; nucleotides not matched to a gene: 5. The CDR3 spans 15 residues. CDR1 and CDR2 from the germline V gene are MGHRA and YSYEKL. The CDR3 loop is CASSQGRTGVYEQYF. The CDR3, as DNA: TGCGCCAGCAGCCAAGGGAGGACAGGGGTTTACGAGCAGTACTTC.

The chain joins TRBV5-6 to TRBJ2-7, with a weak D call TRBD1 (6 bases). The V end was cut by 4 bases, the J end by 0 bases, with 17 bases between. In germline, CDR1 is SGHDT, CDR2 YYEEEE. This CDR3 is 16 amino acids long. The CDR3 loop is CASSLRGGTLSYEQYF. The CDR3 DNA sequence: TGTGCCAGCAGCCTCCGAGGGGGTACACTCTCCTACGAGCAGTACTTC.

This clone appeared a few times. This sequence joins TRBV7-2 and TRBJ2-2, with TRBD2 matching 10 bases. Per germline, CDR1 SGHTA and CDR2 FQGNSA. V shed 2 bases, J shed 6 bases, and the junction held 3 bases outside the gene matches. The CDR3 length is 15 residues. The CDR3 nucleotides read TGTGCCAGCAGCTTACTAGCGGGAGTTGCCGGGGAGCTGTTTTTT. Translation gives CASSLLAGVAGELFF.

The rearrangement joins TRBV4-1 to TRBJ1-5; D is unclear. Trimming stripped 1 base from V and 5 bases from J, with 9 bases between. Germline V gene lookup returns CDR1 MGHRA and CDR2 YSYEKL. The CDR3 has 14 residues. The CDR3 bases are TGCGCCAGCAGCCAAGTCGAGTCATATCAGCCCCAGCATTTT. Translated, it gives CASSQVESYQPQHF.

In its sample, this clone was seen a few times. The chain employs TRBV30 and TRBJ1-1; D is undetermined. V was shortened by 3 bases and J by 1 base, with 6 bases between the two germline ends. The CDR3 consists of 12 residues. Germline values: CDR1 GTSNPN, CDR2 SVGIG (reference sequence). In nucleotides, the CDR3 is TGTGCCTGGAGAAGCAGGAACACTGAAGCTTTCTTT. Amino acids: CAWRSRNTEAFF.

As for this clone: A read error may explain this, as a much larger clone is one base away. This same CDR3 is encoded by further DNA sequences in the sample. This rearrangement joins TRBV7-2 to TRBJ2-1; D perhaps matches TRBD2 (6 bases). V dropped 0 bases and J dropped 2 bases, with 8 bases sitting between them. Germline assignment: CDR1 SGHTA and CDR2 FQGNSA. This CDR3 comprises 15 residues. In DNA form, the CDR3 reads TGTGCCAGCAGCTTAGCGGGAGGAACCTACAATGAGCAGTTCTTC. This gives the protein CASSLAGGTYNEQFF. The full variable domain, its missing parts supplied by reference TRBV7-2 and TRBJ2-1, is GAGVSQSPSNKVTEKGKDVELRCDPISGHTALYWYRQSLGQGLEFLIYFQGNSAPDKSGLPSDRFSAERTGGSVSTLTIQRTQQEDSAVYLCASSLAGGTYNEQFFGPGTRLTVL.

The rearrangement uses TRBV6-1 and TRBJ1-5, with D perhaps TRBD1 (5 bases). Germline V CDR1 and CDR2: MNHNS, SASEGT. With 8 bases removed from V and 0 bases from J, the gap between germline ends came to 11 bases. There are 14 residues in the CDR3. Here the CDR3 reads CASGGVVSNQPQHF. The CDR3 nucleotides read TGTGCCAGCGGGGGGGTCGTTAGCAATCAGCCCCAGCATTTT.